This entry lists 3 T cell receptor beta chains sequenced from one sample in a study of blood T cells in healthy people across ages. Together with a sample-barcoded 5' primer, a J-beta primer mix was included in a second PCR lasting roughly 6 to 12 cycles. TCRdb itself ran the 5' RACE reads through MiXCR, one entry per CDR3 protein. The sample holds around 650,000 distinct CDR3 sequences, about 30% seen once. The specimen was blood. The source of these receptors is a woman older than 75 in good health.

This clonotype was observed once. The chain carries TRBV5-1 and TRBJ2-7; no definite D call. This CDR3 comprises 16 residues. From germline, CDR1 is SGHRS and CDR2 YFSETQ. V shed 2 bases and J shed 5 bases, with 20 bases lying between them. The CDR3 protein is CASSFRSRSSGHEQYF. In DNA form, the CDR3 reads TGCGCCAGCAGCTTCCGCAGCAGGAGTAGTGGCCACGAGCAGTACTTC.

The chain is built from TRBV12-3 or TRBV12-4 and TRBJ1-1; D not certain. V was pared by 4 bases and J by 3 bases, with 12 bases between. The CDR3 covers 14 residues. The CDR3 DNA follows: TGTGCCAGCAGTTCCCGTGAATTACACACTGAAGCTTTCTTT. Amino acids: CASSSRELHTEAFF.

This clonotype was seen a few times. The chain recombines TRBV12-3 or TRBV12-4 with TRBJ1-4, with no clear D. The CDR3 totals 12 residues. V was cut by 8 bases and J by 5 bases, with 9 bases left in between. The CDR3 loop reads CASAAGNEKLFF. The CDR3 nucleotides read TGTGCCAGCGCGGCAGGAAATGAAAAACTGTTTTTT.